The rows below give T cell receptor beta chains drawn from one sample of a study of T cells in tuberculosis. Some clones are missing from TCRdb's copy, which holds only in-frame ones; the method was immunoSEQ multiplex PCR. The sample has about 88,000 clones; under 95% are singletons. The sample was CD1b-GMM tetramer-negative cells sorted from PBMCs. All receptors derive from an adult woman with latent tuberculosis. CDR3s include the opening cysteine and the closing phenylalanine or tryptophan. Fields, in order: clone size, V gene, J gene, D gene, CDR3 protein, CDR3 DNA. D genes are given only for firm matches. Only part of the rows carry a size: once, few, many, or a class if the clone is expanded.

clone_size: once
v_call: TRBV27
j_call: TRBJ2-5
d_call: NA
cdr3_aa: CASSPQWALTQETQYF
cdr3_nt: TGTGCCAGCAGTCCTCAGTGGGCTCTGACCCAAGAGACCCAGTACTTC

clone_size: NA
v_call: TRBV10-3
j_call: TRBJ2-5
d_call: TRBD2
cdr3_aa: CAISEWASGSGTQYF
cdr3_nt: TGTGCCATCAGTGAGTGGGCTAGCGGAAGCGGGACCCAGTACTTC

clone_size: once
v_call: TRBV9
j_call: TRBJ2-3
d_call: TRBD2
cdr3_aa: CASSTPSGGGSSTDTQYF
cdr3_nt: TGTGCCAGCAGCACACCTAGCGGGGGAGGGTCTAGCACAGATACGCAGTATTTT

clone_size: NA
v_call: TRBV6-4
j_call: TRBJ2-3
d_call: TRBD2
cdr3_aa: CASSESTSGGDTQYF
cdr3_nt: TGTGCCAGCAGTGAGTCGACTAGCGGGGGAGATACGCAGTATTTT

clone_size: NA
v_call: TRBV29-1
j_call: TRBJ2-1
d_call: TRBD1
cdr3_aa: CSAHRGYNEQFF
cdr3_nt: TGCAGCGCCCACAGGGGCTACAATGAGCAGTTCTTC

clone_size: NA
v_call: TRBV6-1
j_call: TRBJ1-5
d_call: NA
cdr3_aa: CASRPSGLGNQPQHF
cdr3_nt: TGTGCCAGCAGACCTTCGGGGTTGGGCAATCAGCCCCAGCATTTT

clone_size: NA
v_call: TRBV7-6
j_call: TRBJ2-1
d_call: NA
cdr3_aa: CASSLDGPTLYNEQFF
cdr3_nt: TGTGCCAGCAGCTTAGATGGGCCCACTCTCTACAATGAGCAGTTCTTC

clone_size: NA
v_call: TRBV4-3
j_call: TRBJ1-4
d_call: NA
cdr3_aa: CASSQDFGEKLFF
cdr3_nt: TGCGCCAGCAGCCAAGATTTCGGTGAAAAACTGTTTTTT

clone_size: NA
v_call: TRBV10-2
j_call: TRBJ2-3
d_call: NA
cdr3_aa: CASRDIAQYF
cdr3_nt: TGCGCCAGCAGGGACATCGCGCAGTATTTT

clone_size: NA
v_call: TRBV29-1
j_call: TRBJ1-4
d_call: NA
cdr3_aa: CSVEGANNEKLFF
cdr3_nt: TGCAGCGTTGAGGGGGCTAATAATGAAAAACTGTTTTTT

clone_size: NA
v_call: TRBV6-6
j_call: TRBJ1-6
d_call: TRBD1
cdr3_aa: CASSDGTAYNSPLHF
cdr3_nt: TGTGCCAGCAGCGACGGGACAGCCTATAATTCACCCCTCCACTTT

clone_size: NA
v_call: TRBV25-1
j_call: TRBJ2-2
d_call: TRBD2
cdr3_aa: CASRVAGSNTGELFF
cdr3_nt: TGTGCCAGCAGGGTAGCGGGGTCGAACACCGGGGAGCTGTTTTTT

clone_size: NA
v_call: TRBV7-2
j_call: TRBJ2-6
d_call: TRBD1
cdr3_aa: CASSLAGTAASGANVLTF
cdr3_nt: TGTGCCAGCAGCTTAGCGGGGACAGCCGCCTCTGGGGCCAACGTCCTGACTTTC

clone_size: NA
v_call: TRBV19
j_call: TRBJ2-5
d_call: TRBD1
cdr3_aa: CASKSVGDRAGETQYF
cdr3_nt: TGTGCCAGTAAATCGGTAGGGGACAGGGCGGGAGAGACCCAGTACTTC

clone_size: NA
v_call: TRBV7-2
j_call: TRBJ2-5
d_call: TRBD2
cdr3_aa: CASSPYGRGGQETQYF
cdr3_nt: TGTGCCAGCAGCCCATACGGGAGGGGGGGCCAAGAGACCCAGTACTTC

clone_size: NA
v_call: TRBV9
j_call: TRBJ1-1
d_call: NA
cdr3_aa: CASSVDGGARAEAFF
cdr3_nt: TGTGCCAGCAGCGTAGATGGGGGCGCAAGGGCTGAAGCTTTCTTT